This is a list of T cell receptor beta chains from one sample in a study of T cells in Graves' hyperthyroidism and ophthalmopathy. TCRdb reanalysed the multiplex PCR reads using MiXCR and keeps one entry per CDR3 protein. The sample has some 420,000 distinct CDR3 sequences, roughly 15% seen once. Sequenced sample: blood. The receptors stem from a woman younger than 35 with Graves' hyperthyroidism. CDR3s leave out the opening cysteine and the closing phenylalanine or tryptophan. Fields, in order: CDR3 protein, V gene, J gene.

ASSGGGQPYEQY	TRBV27	TRBJ2-7
ASSLGALEYNEQF	TRBV7-8	TRBJ2-1
ASYRVGTEAF	TRBV6-1	TRBJ1-1
ASSESRGDQPQH	TRBV2	TRBJ1-5
ASSVRTGDTEAF	TRBV9	TRBJ1-1
ASRGYDIISSYNEQF	TRBV19	TRBJ2-1
ASSSGFSGLAKNIQY	TRBV5-6	TRBJ2-4
ASSPLGQGDTGELF	TRBV5-6	TRBJ2-2
ASSLEAGGEKLF	TRBV7-9	TRBJ1-4
ASSYSDRGRYEQY	TRBV6-5	TRBJ2-7
ASSLADSGANVLT	TRBV7-8	TRBJ2-6
ASSQGTSGPRGEQF	TRBV3-1	TRBJ2-1
AWSGTANTGELF	TRBV30	TRBJ2-2
ASSYSPGEREKLF	TRBV6-5	TRBJ1-4
ASSLGDRGSTDTQY	TRBV5-1	TRBJ2-3
AITSTRHEQF	TRBV10-3	TRBJ2-1
ASSFSIPGTSGKVPTGELF	TRBV28	TRBJ2-2
ASSELVPQVSGELF	TRBV10-2	TRBJ2-2
SARVRDGANYGYT	TRBV20-1	TRBJ1-2
ASSSVGATNEKLF	TRBV5-1	TRBJ1-4
ASSLSAIRTGAEAF	TRBV11-2	TRBJ1-1
ASSQRTATDTQY	TRBV4-1	TRBJ2-3
ASSLALQETQY	TRBV7-2	TRBJ2-5
ASSLGDIGANYGYT	TRBV5-1	TRBJ1-2
ASSQDPTTPGQVQSGSYEQY	TRBV5-1	TRBJ2-7
ASSSFDSLSYEQY	TRBV11-2	TRBJ2-7
ASRPGNQPQH	TRBV28	TRBJ1-5
ASSNREKYTSGRKNEQF	TRBV6-2/TRBV6-3	TRBJ2-1
ASGLAGQGAYEQY	TRBV12-5	TRBJ2-7
ASSSGLAGPSSYNEQF	TRBV7-6	TRBJ2-1
ASSQDWGGAGNTIY	TRBV3-1	TRBJ1-3
ATSRDLAGPSSTDTQY	TRBV15	TRBJ2-3
ASSFSGLETQY	TRBV11-2	TRBJ2-5
ASSPPPGATNEKLF	TRBV5-4	TRBJ1-4
ASSLAGGHTEAF	TRBV28	TRBJ1-1
ASSRSPSRTRHYYYGYT	TRBV18	TRBJ1-2
ASSYSRDRGYEQY	TRBV6-5	TRBJ2-7
ASSRSPGQGSDTQY	TRBV4-1	TRBJ2-3
ASSEEGDSFTGELF	TRBV2	TRBJ2-2
ASSADRVQETQY	TRBV6-1	TRBJ2-5
ASSERTGTDTQY	TRBV10-1	TRBJ2-3
ASSMGTSGNTIY	TRBV19	TRBJ1-3
ASSLAGHAYNEQF	TRBV5-1	TRBJ2-1
ASSLGGIAEAF	TRBV5-6	TRBJ1-1
ASSPQGLGPPRDEQY	TRBV9	TRBJ2-7
ASSAECNSPLH	TRBV2	TRBJ1-6